This TCR beta chain was identified during a study of blood T cell repertoires in COVID-19. Study-wide background: The study drew acute and convalescent COVID-19 samples from the United States, Italy and Spain. T cells, B-cell-depleted T cells, or PBMCs provided the cDNA or gDNA that served as material.

In the study's own analysis: For nucleated cells, counts were estimated from reference gene primer amplification. The protocol was immunoSEQ multiplex PCR, while the TCRdb copy is restricted to in-frame clones and leaves out a portion. V and J calls and clone size are as listed in that table; D and trimming were resolved from the DNA. The sample includes around 43,000 clones, 80% seen only once; the top ten take around 17%. The source is a man between 65 and 85 years old with acute or convalescent COVID-19. Sequenced input: peripheral blood.

The CDR3 DNA sequence: TGCGCCAGCAGCCAGACAGGGGGGCGTGGGACTGAAGCTTTCTTT. This sequence encodes CASSQTGGRGTEAFF. The chain employs TRBV4-3 and TRBJ1-1; 9 bases line up with TRBD1. The V and J ends lost 3 bases and 5 bases, in that order; junction bases with no gene match: 7. There are 15 residues in the CDR3. Germline V gives CDR1 LGHNA, CDR2 YSLEER.